These 5 T cell receptor beta chains came from one sample sequenced in a study of T cells after yellow fever vaccination. In TCRdb, the 5' RACE reads were re-called with MiXCR into one record per CDR3 protein. Of 450,000 to 550,000 distinct CDR3 sequences in the sample, around a fifth were seen once. This material consisted of PBMCs, taken more than 20 days after the first yellow fever vaccination. These receptors were collected from a man in his late teens or twenties who received the YFV17D yellow fever vaccine.

The rearrangement joins TRBV7-8 to TRBJ2-7, with 9 positions matching TRBD1. The CDR3 consists of 15 residues. V was pared by 8 bases and J by 2 bases, with 10 bases of the junction left unmatched. CDR1 is SGHVS, CDR2 FQNEAQ, per germline. The CDR3 region has the DNA TGTGCCAGCGGCCATGGGGGACAGGGAACCTACGAGCAGTACTTC. Translated: CASGHGGQGTYEQYF. The complete variable domain, with remaining parts taken from reference TRBV7-8 and TRBJ2-7, reads GAGVSQSPRYKVAKRGQDVALRCDPISGHVSLFWYQQALGQGPEFLTYFQNEAQLDKSGLPSDRFFAERPEGSVSTLKIQRTQQEDSAVYLCASGHGGQGTYEQYFGPGTRLTVT.

This clonotype appeared a few times. The chain carries TRBV9 and TRBJ2-2, with 12 bases that match TRBD2. The CDR3 loop spans 17 amino acids. J gave up 0 bases and V 4 bases, and 4 bases lay outside the gene matches. Germline CDR1 SGDLS, CDR2 YYNGEE. CDR3 amino acids: CASSSGTSGSNTGELFF. In nucleotides, the CDR3 is TGTGCCAGCAGCTCTGGGACTAGCGGGTCGAACACCGGGGAGCTGTTTTTT.

The chain recombines TRBV6-5 with TRBJ2-7; D uncertain. Germline CDR1 is MNHEY and CDR2 is SVGAGI. This CDR3 is 14 amino acids long. Trimming shortened V by 4 bases and J by 1 base, and 11 bases separated the two germline ends. The chain's CDR3 is CASSFFHLSYEQYF. The CDR3 coding sequence is TGTGCCAGCAGTTTCTTTCACCTTTCCTACGAGCAGTACTTC.

Only a few counts were recorded for this clonotype. The V call is TRBV5-1, the J call TRBJ2-5; 10 bases map to TRBD2. Trimming at V came to 5 bases and at J to 0 bases, leaving 1 base not matched to a gene. The CDR3 consists of 14 residues. In germline, CDR1 is SGHRS, CDR2 YFSETQ. The CDR3 bases are TGCGCCAGCAGACTAGCGGGGTACCAAGAGACCCAGTACTTC. It encodes CASRLAGYQETQYF.

V is TRBV20-1 and J is TRBJ2-7; TRBD2 is a possible D gene (6 bases). The ends were cut back, 5 bases at V and 4 bases at J, with 21 bases in the middle. Germline V gene data show CDR1 as DFQATT and CDR2 as SNEGSKA (reference sequence). The CDR3 length is 15 residues. The CDR3 sequence is CSAALPGTRGYEQYF. In DNA, the CDR3 is TGCAGTGCTGCACTTCCCGGTACTCGGGGGTACGAGCAGTACTTC.